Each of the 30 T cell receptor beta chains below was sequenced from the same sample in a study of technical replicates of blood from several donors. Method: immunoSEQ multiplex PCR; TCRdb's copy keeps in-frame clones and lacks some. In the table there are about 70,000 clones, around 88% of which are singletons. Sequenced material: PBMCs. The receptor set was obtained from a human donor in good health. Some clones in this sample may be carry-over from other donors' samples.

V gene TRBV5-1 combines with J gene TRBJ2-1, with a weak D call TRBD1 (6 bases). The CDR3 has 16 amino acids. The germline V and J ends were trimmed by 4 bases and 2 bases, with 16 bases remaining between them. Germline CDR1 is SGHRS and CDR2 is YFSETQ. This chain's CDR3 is CASSEGSRGPYNEQFF. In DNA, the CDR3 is TGCGCCAGCAGCGAGGGGTCCAGGGGTCCCTACAATGAGCAGTTCTTC.

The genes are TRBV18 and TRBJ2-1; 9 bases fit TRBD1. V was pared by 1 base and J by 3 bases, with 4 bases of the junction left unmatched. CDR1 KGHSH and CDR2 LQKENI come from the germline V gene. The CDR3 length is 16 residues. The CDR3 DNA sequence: TGTGCCAGCTCACCACAGGGACAGGGCTTCTACAATGAGCAGTTCTTC. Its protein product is CASSPQGQGFYNEQFF. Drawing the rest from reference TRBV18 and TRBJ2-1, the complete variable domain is NAGVMQNPRHLVRRRGQEARLRCSPMKGHSHVYWYRQLPEEGLKFMVYLQKENIIDESGMPKERFSAEFPKEGPSILRIQQVVRGDSAAYFCASSPQGQGFYNEQFFGPGTRLTVL.

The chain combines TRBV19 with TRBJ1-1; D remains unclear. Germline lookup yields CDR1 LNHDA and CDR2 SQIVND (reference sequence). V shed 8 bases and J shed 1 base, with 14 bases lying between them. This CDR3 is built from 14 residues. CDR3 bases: TGTGCCAGTCCCATCCAGGATTCGAACACTGAAGCTTTCTTT. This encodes CASPIQDSNTEAFF.

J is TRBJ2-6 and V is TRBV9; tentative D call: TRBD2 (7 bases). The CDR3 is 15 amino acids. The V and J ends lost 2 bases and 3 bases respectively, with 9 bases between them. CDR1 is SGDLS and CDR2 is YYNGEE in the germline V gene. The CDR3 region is CASSVGGRGANVLTF. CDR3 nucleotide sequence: TGTGCCAGCAGCGTGGGGGGGCGTGGGGCCAACGTCCTGACTTTC.

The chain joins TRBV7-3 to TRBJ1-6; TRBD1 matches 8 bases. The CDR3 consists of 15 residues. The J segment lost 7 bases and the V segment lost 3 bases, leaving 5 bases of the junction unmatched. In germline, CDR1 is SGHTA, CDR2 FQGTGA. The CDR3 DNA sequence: TGTGCCAGCAGCTTTGACAGGGGAACCAATTCACCCCTCCACTTT. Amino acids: CASSFDRGTNSPLHF.

CDR3 loop: CASTPRGNSPLHF. CDR3 nucleotide sequence: TGTGCCAGCACCCCTAGGGGAAATTCACCCCTCCACTTT. This chain uses TRBV6-6 with TRBJ1-6; D may be TRBD1 (5 bases). Between the trimmed V and J ends, which lost 7 bases and 7 bases, there was a span of 11 bases. Germline V gene sequence: CDR1 MNHNY, CDR2 SVGAGI (reference sequence). The CDR3 has 13 residues.

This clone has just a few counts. CDR3 amino acids: CASSKDRDTEAFF. As DNA, the CDR3 is TGTGCCAGCAGCAAGGACAGGGACACTGAAGCTTTCTTT. The gene calls are TRBV9 and TRBJ1-1, with 8 positions matching TRBD1. The CDR3 runs 13 residues. Germline loops: CDR1 SGDLS, CDR2 YYNGEE. With V trimmed by 4 bases and J by 3 bases, 2 bases remained unmatched. Drawing the rest from reference TRBV9 and TRBJ1-1, the complete variable domain is DSGVTQTPKHLITATGQRVTLRCSPRSGDLSVYWYQQSLDQGLQFLIQYYNGEERAKGNILERFSAQQFPDLHSELNLSSLELGDSALYFCASSKDRDTEAFFGQGTRLTVV.

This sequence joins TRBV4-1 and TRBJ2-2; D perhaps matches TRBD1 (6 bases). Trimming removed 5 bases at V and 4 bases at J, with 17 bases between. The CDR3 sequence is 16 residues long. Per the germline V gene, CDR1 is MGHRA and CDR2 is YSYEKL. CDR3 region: CASSDRDKLSTGELFF. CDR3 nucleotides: TGCGCCAGCAGCGACCGGGACAAGCTATCCACCGGGGAGCTGTTTTTT.

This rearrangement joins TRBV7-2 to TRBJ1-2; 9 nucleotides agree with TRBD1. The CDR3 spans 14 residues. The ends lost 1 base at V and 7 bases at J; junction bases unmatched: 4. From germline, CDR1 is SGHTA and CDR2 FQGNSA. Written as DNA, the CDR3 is TGTGCCAGCAGCTTAGTACAGGGGGCTGGTGGCTACACCTTC. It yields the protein CASSLVQGAGGYTF.

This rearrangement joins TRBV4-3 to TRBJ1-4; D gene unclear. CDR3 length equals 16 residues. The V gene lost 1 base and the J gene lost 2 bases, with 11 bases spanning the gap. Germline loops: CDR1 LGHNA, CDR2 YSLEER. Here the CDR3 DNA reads TGCGCCAGCAGCCAAGGACCTGAGGCGACTAATGAAAAACTGTTTTTT. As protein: CASSQGPEATNEKLFF.

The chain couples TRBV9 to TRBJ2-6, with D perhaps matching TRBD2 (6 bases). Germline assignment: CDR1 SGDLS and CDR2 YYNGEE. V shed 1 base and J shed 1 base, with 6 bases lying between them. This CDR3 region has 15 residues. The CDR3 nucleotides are TGTGCCAGCAGCGTACGGGGGTCTGGGGCCAACGTCCTGACTTTC. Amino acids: CASSVRGSGANVLTF.

The chain's CDR3 is CASSLTGTGSSPLHF. DNA of the CDR3: TGTGCCAGCAGCTTGACCGGGACAGGGAGTTCACCCCTCCACTTT. The chain recombines TRBV7-3 with TRBJ1-6, with TRBD1 matching over 9 bases. The CDR3 spans 15 residues. Germline V lookup: CDR1 SGHTA, CDR2 FQGTGA. J gave up 9 bases and V 3 bases, and 6 bases lay outside the gene matches.

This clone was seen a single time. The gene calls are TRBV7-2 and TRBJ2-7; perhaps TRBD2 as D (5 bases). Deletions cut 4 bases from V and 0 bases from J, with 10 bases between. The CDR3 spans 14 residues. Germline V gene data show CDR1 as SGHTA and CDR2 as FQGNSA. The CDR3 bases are TGTGCCAGCAGCTCCGACTATCTCTCCTACGAGCAGTACTTC. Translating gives CASSSDYLSYEQYF.

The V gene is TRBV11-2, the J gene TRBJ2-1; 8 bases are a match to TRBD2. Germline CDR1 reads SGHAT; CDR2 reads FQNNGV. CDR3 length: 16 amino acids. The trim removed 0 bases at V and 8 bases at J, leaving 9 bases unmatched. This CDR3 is CASSLEGLARGDEQFF. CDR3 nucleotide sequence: TGTGCCAGCAGCTTAGAGGGATTAGCGCGGGGGGATGAGCAGTTCTTC.

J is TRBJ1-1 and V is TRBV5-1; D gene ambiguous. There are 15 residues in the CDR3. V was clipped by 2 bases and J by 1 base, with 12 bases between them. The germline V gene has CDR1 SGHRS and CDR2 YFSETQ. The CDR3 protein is CASSFERVTNTEAFF. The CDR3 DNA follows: TGCGCCAGCAGCTTCGAGAGGGTTACGAACACTGAAGCTTTCTTT. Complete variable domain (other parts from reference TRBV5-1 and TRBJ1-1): KAGVTQTPRYLIKTRGQQVTLSCSPISGHRSVSWYQQTPGQGLQFLFEYFSETQRNKGNFPGRFSGRQFSNSRSEMNVSTLELGDSALYLCASSFERVTNTEAFFGQGTRLTVV.

In DNA form, the CDR3 reads TGTGCCAGCAGCTCGGACAGGTTGTTAAACACCATATATTTT. Protein sequence: CASSSDRLLNTIYF. V gene TRBV5-5 combines with J gene TRBJ1-3; TRBD1 aligns across 7 bases. Germline-derived CDR1 and CDR2 are SGHKS and YYEKEE (reference sequence). The CDR3 covers 14 residues. Unmatched junction bases numbered 6, after V lost 3 bases and J lost 6 bases.

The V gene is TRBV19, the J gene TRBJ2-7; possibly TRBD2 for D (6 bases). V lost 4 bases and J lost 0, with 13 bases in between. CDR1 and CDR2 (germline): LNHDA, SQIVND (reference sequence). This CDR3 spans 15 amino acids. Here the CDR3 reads CASSKTGGVSYEQYF. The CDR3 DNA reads TGTGCCAGTAGTAAGACTGGCGGGGTCTCCTACGAGCAGTACTTC.

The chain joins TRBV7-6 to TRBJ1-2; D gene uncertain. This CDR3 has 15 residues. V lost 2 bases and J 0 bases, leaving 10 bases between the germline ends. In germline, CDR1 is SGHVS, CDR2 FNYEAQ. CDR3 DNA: TGTGCCAGCAGCTTACGGCCGGGGTCTAACTATGGCTACACCTTC. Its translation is CASSLRPGSNYGYTF. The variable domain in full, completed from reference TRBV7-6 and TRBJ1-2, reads GAGVSQSPRYKVTKRGQDVALRCDPISGHVSLYWYRQALGQGPEFLTYFNYEAQQDKSGLPNDRFSAERPEGSISTLTIQRTEQRDSAMYRCASSLRPGSNYGYTFGSGTRLTVV.

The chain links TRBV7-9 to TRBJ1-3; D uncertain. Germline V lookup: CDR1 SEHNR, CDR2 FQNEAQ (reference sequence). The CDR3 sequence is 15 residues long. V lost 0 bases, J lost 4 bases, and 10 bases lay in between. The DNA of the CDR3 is TGTGCCAGCAGCTTAGCTCAACGGAGCGGAAACACCATATATTTT. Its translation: CASSLAQRSGNTIYF.

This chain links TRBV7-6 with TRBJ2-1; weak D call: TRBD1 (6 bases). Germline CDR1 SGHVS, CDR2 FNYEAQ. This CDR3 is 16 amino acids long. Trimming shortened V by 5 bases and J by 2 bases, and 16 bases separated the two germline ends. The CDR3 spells CASSPTGRLTYNEQFF. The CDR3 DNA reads TGTGCCAGCAGCCCAACAGGGCGGTTAACCTACAATGAGCAGTTCTTC. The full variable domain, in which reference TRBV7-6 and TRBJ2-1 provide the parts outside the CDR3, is GAGVSQSPRYKVTKRGQDVALRCDPISGHVSLYWYRQALGQGPEFLTYFNYEAQQDKSGLPNDRFSAERPEGSISTLTIQRTEQRDSAMYRCASSPTGRLTYNEQFFGPGTRLTVL.

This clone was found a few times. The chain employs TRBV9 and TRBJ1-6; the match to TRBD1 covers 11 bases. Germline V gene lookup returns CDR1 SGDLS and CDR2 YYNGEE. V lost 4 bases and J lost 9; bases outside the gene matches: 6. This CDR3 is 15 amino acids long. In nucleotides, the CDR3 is TGTGCCAGCAGCACAGGACAGGGGGCGGGTTCACCCCTCCACTTT. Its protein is CASSTGQGAGSPLHF.

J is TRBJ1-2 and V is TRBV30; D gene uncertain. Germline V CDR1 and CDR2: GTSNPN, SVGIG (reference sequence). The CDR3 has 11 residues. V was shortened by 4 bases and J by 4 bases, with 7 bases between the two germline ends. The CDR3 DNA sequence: TGTGCCTGGACGGGGAGCTATGGCTACACCTTC. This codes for CAWTGSYGYTF.

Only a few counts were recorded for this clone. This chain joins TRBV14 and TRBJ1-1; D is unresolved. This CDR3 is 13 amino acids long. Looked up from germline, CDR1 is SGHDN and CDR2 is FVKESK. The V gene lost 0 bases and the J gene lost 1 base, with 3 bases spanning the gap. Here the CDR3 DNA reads TGTGCCAGCAGCCAAGAACAGAACACTGAAGCTTTCTTT. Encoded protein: CASSQEQNTEAFF.

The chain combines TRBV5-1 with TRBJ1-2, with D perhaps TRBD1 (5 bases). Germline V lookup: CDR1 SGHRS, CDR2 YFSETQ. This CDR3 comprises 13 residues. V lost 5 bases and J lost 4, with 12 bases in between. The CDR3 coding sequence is TGCGCCAGCAGATCGGACATCCGCTATGGCTACACCTTC. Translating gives CASRSDIRYGYTF.

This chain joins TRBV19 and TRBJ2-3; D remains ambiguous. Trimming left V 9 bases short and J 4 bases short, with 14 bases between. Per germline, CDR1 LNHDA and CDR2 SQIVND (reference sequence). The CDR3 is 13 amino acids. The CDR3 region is CASRNEVPDTQYF. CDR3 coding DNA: TGTGCCAGCCGGAATGAGGTCCCAGATACGCAGTATTTT.

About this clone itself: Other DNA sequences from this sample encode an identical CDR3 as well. The CDR3 protein is CASSPGTMNTEAFF. The CDR3 DNA follows: TGTGCCAGCAGCCCCGGCACTATGAACACTGAAGCTTTCTTT. This chain connects TRBV7-2 to TRBJ1-1, with D uncertain. The CDR3 consists of 14 residues. V was pared by 5 bases and J by 0 bases, with 10 bases between. Germline CDR1 is SGHTA and CDR2 is FQGNSA.

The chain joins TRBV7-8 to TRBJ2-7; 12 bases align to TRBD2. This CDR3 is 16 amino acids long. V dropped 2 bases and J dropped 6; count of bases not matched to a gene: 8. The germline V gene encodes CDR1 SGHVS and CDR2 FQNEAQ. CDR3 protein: CASSLLLAGGQVEQYF. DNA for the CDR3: TGTGCCAGCAGCTTACTTCTAGCGGGAGGGCAAGTCGAGCAGTACTTC. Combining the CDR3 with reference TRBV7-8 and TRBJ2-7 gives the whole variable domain GAGVSQSPRYKVAKRGQDVALRCDPISGHVSLFWYQQALGQGPEFLTYFQNEAQLDKSGLPSDRFFAERPEGSVSTLKIQRTQQEDSAVYLCASSLLLAGGQVEQYFGPGTRLTVT.

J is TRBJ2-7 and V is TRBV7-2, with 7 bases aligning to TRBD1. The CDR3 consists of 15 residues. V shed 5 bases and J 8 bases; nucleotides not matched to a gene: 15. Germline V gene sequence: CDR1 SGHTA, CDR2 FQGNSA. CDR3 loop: CASSLRGSDPSQQYF. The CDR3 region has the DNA TGTGCCAGCAGCCTCAGGGGGTCCGACCCTTCCCAGCAGTACTTC.

In DNA form, the CDR3 reads TGTGCCAGCAGCGCCCGGGACAGGGGGTACGAGCAGTACTTC. Translation: CASSARDRGYEQYF. V and J are TRBV5-4 and TRBJ2-7; 11 bases agree with TRBD1. Per germline, CDR1 SGHNT and CDR2 YYREEE (reference sequence). V lost 4 bases and J lost 4; bases outside the gene matches: 4. The CDR3 length is 14 residues.

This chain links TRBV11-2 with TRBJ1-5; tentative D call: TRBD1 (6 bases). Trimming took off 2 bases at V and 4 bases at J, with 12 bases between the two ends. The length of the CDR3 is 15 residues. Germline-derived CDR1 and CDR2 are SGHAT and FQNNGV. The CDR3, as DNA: TGTGCCAGCAGCTTAAGGGGGTTCAGGAATCAGCCCCAGCATTTT. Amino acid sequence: CASSLRGFRNQPQHF.